The rows below give T cell receptor beta chains drawn from one sample of a study of cytomegalovirus exposure and HLA in healthy donors. The repertoire was sequenced with immunoSEQ multiplex PCR; TCRdb's copy has only in-frame clones and lacks some. The sample holds 200,000 to 250,000 clones, roughly 84% seen once. Specimen: PBMCs. The receptors stem from a human donor in good health. CDR3s include the opening cysteine and the closing phenylalanine or tryptophan.

CDR3 length	V gene	J gene	CDR3 protein
15	TRBV5-4	TRBJ2-3	CASSLGLAGTDTQYF
15	TRBV27	TRBJ2-7	CASSLSQGVPYEQYF
15	TRBV27	TRBJ2-5	CASSPGEGRQETQYF
16	TRBV7-8	TRBJ2-1	CASSLFGLAGVHEQFF
14	TRBV7-3	TRBJ2-5	CASSLPVVQETQYF
16	TRBV5-8	TRBJ2-3	CASSRTSGSFADTQYF
13	TRBV7-2	TRBJ2-3	CASSQSGIDTQYF
17	TRBV7-2	TRBJ1-3	CASSPPRGGLSGNTIYF
16	TRBV19	TRBJ2-2	CASSSSRTSRSGELFF
13	TRBV7-2	TRBJ2-7	CASSPTTVYEQYF
16	TRBV15	TRBJ2-1	CATSKNGGGSYNEQFF
13	TRBV15	TRBJ1-1	CATSRTGGTEAFF
14	TRBV30	TRBJ2-1	CAWSPSGPNNEQFF
11	TRBV30	TRBJ2-7	CACRGSYEQYF
13	TRBV28	TRBJ1-2	CASRQTVDYGYTF
15	TRBV19	TRBJ2-7	CASSIGASGSYEQYF
11	TRBV10-3	TRBJ2-7	CAISESIPKRF
16	TRBV6-4	TRBJ1-3	CASRYLQGNSGNTIYF
15	TRBV5-4	TRBJ2-7	CASQRFEEYSYEQYF
17	TRBV7-9	TRBJ2-6	CASSLGTGTGGAGVLTF
13	TRBV30	TRBJ2-3	CAWTSGFTDTQYF
15	TRBV15	TRBJ2-7	CATSRNTGSYYEQYF
15	TRBV27	TRBJ2-4	CASSPTRQGRNIQYF
15	TRBV27	TRBJ1-1	CASSLYKGGGTEAFF
15	TRBV5-1	TRBJ2-3	CASSLGGASGDTQYF
16	TRBV7-8	TRBJ2-7	CASSPLGAVISGEQYF
12	TRBV7-9	TRBJ2-5	CASSFWGGTQYF
14	TRBV27	TRBJ2-2	CASWTSGSTGELFF
14	TRBV6-6	TRBJ1-1	CASSYLSRNTEAFF
14	TRBV19	TRBJ2-7	CASRLAGGSYEQYF
14	TRBV10-3	TRBJ2-2	CAISTGQNTGELFF
14	TRBV7-9	TRBJ2-5	CASSSNTGVETQYF